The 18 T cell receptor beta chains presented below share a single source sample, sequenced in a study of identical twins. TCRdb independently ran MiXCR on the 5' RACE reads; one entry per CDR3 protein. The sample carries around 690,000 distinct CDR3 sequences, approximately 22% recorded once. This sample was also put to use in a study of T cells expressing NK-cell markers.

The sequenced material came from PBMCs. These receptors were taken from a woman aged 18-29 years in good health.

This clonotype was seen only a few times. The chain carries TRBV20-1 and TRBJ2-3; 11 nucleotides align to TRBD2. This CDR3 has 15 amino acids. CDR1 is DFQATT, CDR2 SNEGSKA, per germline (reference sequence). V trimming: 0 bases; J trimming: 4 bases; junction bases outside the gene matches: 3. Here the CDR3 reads CSARETSGEADTQYF. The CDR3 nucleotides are TGCAGTGCTAGAGAGACTAGCGGGGAGGCAGATACGCAGTATTTT.

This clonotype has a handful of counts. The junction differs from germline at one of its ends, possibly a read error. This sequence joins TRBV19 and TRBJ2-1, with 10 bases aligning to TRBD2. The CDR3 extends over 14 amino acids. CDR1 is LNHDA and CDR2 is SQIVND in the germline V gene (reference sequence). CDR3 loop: CASSIDKGASGSYF. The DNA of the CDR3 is TGTGCCAGTAGTATAGATAAAGGGGCTAGCGGGAGCTATTTC.

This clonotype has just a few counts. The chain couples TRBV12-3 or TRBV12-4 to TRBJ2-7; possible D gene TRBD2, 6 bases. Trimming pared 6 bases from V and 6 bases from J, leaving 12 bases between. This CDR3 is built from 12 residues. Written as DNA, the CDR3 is TGTGCCAGCAGACCGACTAGTTCCGAGCAGTACTTC. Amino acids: CASRPTSSEQYF.

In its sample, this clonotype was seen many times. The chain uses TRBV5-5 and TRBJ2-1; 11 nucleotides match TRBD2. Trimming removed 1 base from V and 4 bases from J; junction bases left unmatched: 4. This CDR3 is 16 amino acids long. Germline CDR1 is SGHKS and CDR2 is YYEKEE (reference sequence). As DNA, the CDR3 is TGTGCCAGCAGCTTGCTAGCGGGGGGCGGGTACAATGAGCAGTTCTTC. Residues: CASSLLAGGGYNEQFF. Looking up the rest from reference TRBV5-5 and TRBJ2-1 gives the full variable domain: DAGVTQSPTHLIKTRGQQVTLRCSPISGHKSVSWYQQVLGQGPQFIFQYYEKEERGRGNFPDRFSARQFPNYSSELNVNALLLGDSALYLCASSLLAGGGYNEQFFGPGTRLTVL.

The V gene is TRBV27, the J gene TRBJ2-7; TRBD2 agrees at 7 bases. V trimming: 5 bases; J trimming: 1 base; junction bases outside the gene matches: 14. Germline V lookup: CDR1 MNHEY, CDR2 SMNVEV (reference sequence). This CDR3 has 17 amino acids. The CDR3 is CASSPITGTTNSYEQYF. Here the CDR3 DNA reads TGTGCCAGCAGTCCCATCACCGGGACTACAAATTCCTACGAGCAGTACTTC.

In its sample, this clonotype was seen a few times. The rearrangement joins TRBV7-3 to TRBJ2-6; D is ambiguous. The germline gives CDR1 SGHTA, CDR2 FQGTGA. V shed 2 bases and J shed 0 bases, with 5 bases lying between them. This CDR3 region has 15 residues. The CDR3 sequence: CASSLDHSGANVLTF. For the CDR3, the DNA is TGTGCCAGCAGCTTAGACCACTCTGGGGCCAACGTCCTGACTTTC.

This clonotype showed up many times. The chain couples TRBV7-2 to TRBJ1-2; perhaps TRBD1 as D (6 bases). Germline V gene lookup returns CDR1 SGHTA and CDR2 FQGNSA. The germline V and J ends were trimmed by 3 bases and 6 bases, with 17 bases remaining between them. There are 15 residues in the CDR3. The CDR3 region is CASSFSGGSYHGYTF. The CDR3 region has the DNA TGTGCCAGCAGCTTTTCGGGGGGCTCTTACCATGGCTACACCTTC.

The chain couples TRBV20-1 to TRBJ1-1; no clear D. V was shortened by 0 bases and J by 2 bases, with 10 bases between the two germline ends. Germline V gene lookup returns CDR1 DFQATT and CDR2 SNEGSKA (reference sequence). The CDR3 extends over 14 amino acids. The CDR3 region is CSARDIAGNTEAFF. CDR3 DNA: TGCAGTGCTAGAGATATCGCGGGAAACACTGAAGCTTTCTTT.

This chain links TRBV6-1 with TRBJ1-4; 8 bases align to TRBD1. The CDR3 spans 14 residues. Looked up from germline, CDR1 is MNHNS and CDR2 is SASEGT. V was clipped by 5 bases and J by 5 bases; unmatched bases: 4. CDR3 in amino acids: CASSRQGKNEKLFF. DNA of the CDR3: TGTGCCAGCAGTCGACAGGGGAAGAATGAAAAACTGTTTTTT.

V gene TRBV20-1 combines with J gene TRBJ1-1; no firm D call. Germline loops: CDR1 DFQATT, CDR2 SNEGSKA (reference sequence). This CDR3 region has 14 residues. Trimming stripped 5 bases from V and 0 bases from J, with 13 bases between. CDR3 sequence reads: CSAYIGSMNTEAFF. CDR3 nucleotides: TGCAGTGCTTACATTGGTTCAATGAACACTGAAGCTTTCTTT.

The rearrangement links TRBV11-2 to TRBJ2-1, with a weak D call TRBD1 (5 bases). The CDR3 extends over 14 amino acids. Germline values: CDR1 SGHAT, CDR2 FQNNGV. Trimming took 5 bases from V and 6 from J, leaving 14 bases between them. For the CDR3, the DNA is TGTGCCAGCAGCGCAGGGTGGCAAGGCAATGAGCAGTTCTTC. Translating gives CASSAGWQGNEQFF. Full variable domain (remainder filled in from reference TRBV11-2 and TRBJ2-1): EAGVAQSPRYKIIEKRQSVAFWCNPISGHATLYWYQQILGQGPKLLIQFQNNGVVDDSQLPKDRFSAERLKGVDSTLKIQPAKLEDSAVYLCASSAGWQGNEQFFGPGTRLTVL.

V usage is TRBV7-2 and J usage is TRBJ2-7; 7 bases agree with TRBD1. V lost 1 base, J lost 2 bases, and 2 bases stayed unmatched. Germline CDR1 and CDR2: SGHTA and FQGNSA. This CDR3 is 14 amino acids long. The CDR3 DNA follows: TGTGCCAGCAGCTTAGGGGGGACAGCCTACGAGCAGTACTTC. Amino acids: CASSLGGTAYEQYF.

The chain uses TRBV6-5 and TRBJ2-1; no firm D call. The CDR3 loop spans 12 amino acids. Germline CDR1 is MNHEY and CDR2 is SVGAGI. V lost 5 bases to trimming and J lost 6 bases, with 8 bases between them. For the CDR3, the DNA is TGTGCCAGCAGTCCAGCCCCCAATGAGCAGTTCTTC. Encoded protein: CASSPAPNEQFF.

CDR3 nucleotides: TGCGCCAGCAGCCAAGATTCGGCACGCGCTGAAGCTTTCTTT. It encodes CASSQDSARAEAFF. V and J are TRBV4-1 and TRBJ1-1; no definite D call. V was clipped by 0 bases and J by 6 bases, with 11 bases between them. The CDR3 length is 14 residues. CDR1 and CDR2 (germline): MGHRA, YSYEKL.

Here the CDR3 DNA reads TGCAGCGTTGAAGATTTAAAAGGGATTTGGGACACTGAAGCTTTCTTT. Its protein is CSVEDLKGIWDTEAFF. The V gene is TRBV29-1, the J gene TRBJ1-1; D is ambiguous. CDR3 size: 16 residues. Germline CDR1 SQVTM, CDR2 ANQGSEA. V was clipped by 0 bases and J by 3 bases, with 17 bases between them.

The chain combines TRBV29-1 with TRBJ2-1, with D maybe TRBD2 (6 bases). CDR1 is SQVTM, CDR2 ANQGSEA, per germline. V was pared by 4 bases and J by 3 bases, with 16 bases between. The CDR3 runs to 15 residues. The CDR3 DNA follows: TGCAGCGTTGTCCCCCTCCGGGGACTCTACAATGAGCAGTTCTTC. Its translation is CSVVPLRGLYNEQFF.

Written as DNA, the CDR3 is TGTGCCAGCACCAACTCTGGGAGCGGGAGTGGGACCTACAATGAGCAGTTCTTC. Protein: CASTNSGSGSGTYNEQFF. V usage is TRBV25-1 and J usage is TRBJ2-1; 8 bases agree with TRBD2. This CDR3 contains 18 residues. J gave up 2 bases and V 7 bases, and 16 bases lay outside the gene matches. Germline V gene data show CDR1 as MGHDK and CDR2 as SYGVNS.

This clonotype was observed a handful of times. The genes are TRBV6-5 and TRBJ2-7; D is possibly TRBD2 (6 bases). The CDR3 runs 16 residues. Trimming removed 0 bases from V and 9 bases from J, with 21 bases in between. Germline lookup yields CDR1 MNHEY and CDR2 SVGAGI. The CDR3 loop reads CASSYSPSESLRGQYF. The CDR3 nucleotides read TGTGCCAGCAGTTACTCGCCGTCGGAGAGTTTGCGGGGGCAGTACTTC.